This T cell receptor beta chain was identified during a study of regulatory T cells in long-lasting Graves disease. The time point: newly diagnosed GD, antithyroid drugs for less than 3 months. Generation of the TCR library employed RNA extracted from PBMCs. The authors drew patients from an endocrinology department in Xi'an, China. Arm-PCR of CDR3 regions and iRepertoire HTBI primers were the basis on which TCR beta libraries were built. TCRdb ran MiXCR on the multiplex PCR reads and lists one entry per CDR3 protein. There are around 470,000 distinct CDR3 sequences in the sample; approximately 15% occur only once, and around a sixth lies in the top ten. In its sample, this clonotype was seen a few times. V shed 0 bases and J shed 5 bases, with 22 bases lying between them. Germline V lookup: CDR1 MGHRA, CDR2 YSYEKL. The CDR3 runs to 18 residues. The sample also formed part of further work on T cells in Graves' hyperthyroidism and ophthalmopathy. From that second work: Each patient was aged 18 to 65 and had newly diagnosed hyperthyroidism of under 2 months' duration. Separation of ophthalmopathy from stable hyperthyroidism was achieved by a 13 V-J model.

This clonotype was sampled from a woman between 45 and 65 years old with Graves disease. V usage is TRBV4-1 and J usage is TRBJ2-5; D may be TRBD1 or TRBD2 (6 bases each). Here the sequenced sample was peripheral blood mononuclear cells (PBMCs), taken at new diagnosis, from a patient treated with antithyroid drugs. The CDR3 sequence: CASSQERGTPRFWETQYF. CDR3 coding DNA: TGCGCCAGCAGCCAAGAAAGGGGGACTCCAAGGTTTTGGGAGACCCAGTACTTC.